A few counts support the clone carrying this T cell receptor beta chain. Germline V gene sequence: CDR1 SGHRS, CDR2 YFSETQ. V was cut by 3 bases and J by 0 bases, with 12 bases left in between. The CDR3 contains 15 residues. TCRdb passed the RT-PCR reads through MiXCR, listing each CDR3 protein once. Among more than 600,000 distinct CDR3 sequences, 14% were seen once, and the ten largest hold 3.6%. The chain links TRBV5-1 to TRBJ1-2, with TRBD1 as a possible D gene (5 bases). The source is a female donor in good health, serving as a healthy control. The sample consisted of memory CD4+ T cells from blood. The CDR3 DNA follows: TGCGCCAGCAGCTCGGGACGGAGTACTAACTATGGCTACACCTTC. Residues: CASSSGRSTNYGYTF. Combining the CDR3 with reference TRBV5-1 and TRBJ1-2 gives the whole variable domain KAGVTQTPRYLIKTRGQQVTLSCSPISGHRSVSWYQQTPGQGLQFLFEYFSETQRNKGNFPGRFSGRQFSNSRSEMNVSTLELGDSALYLCASSSGRSTNYGYTFGSGTRLTVV.